This T cell receptor (beta chain) was captured in a study of control samples from healthy donors and cancer patients. This table comes from immunoSEQ multiplex PCR, and its TCRdb copy is limited to in-frame clones, with some not included. The sample comprises roughly 70,000 clones, about 94% of which are singletons, and 2.8% rests with the top ten. Losses at the gene ends were 6 bases for V and 5 bases for J; bases not matched to a gene: 5. This CDR3 is built from 13 residues. Germline values: CDR1 MNHEY, CDR2 SMNVEV (reference sequence). J is TRBJ1-2 and V is TRBV27, with 8 bases lining up with TRBD1. The source of this sequence is a woman aged 25 to 45 in good health. The sample taken for sequencing was blood. CDR3 protein: CASSRRDRYGYTF. In nucleotides, the CDR3 is TGTGCCAGCAGCCGAAGGGACAGGTATGGCTACACCTTC.